The rows below give T cell receptor beta chains drawn from one sample of a study of shared clonotypes between healthy human individuals. Sequencing was performed with immunoSEQ multiplex PCR; in TCRdb, only in-frame clones are kept and a portion is missing. The sample records 2 million to 2.5 million clones, 85% to 95% being singletons. Sequenced input: naive CD4+ T cells sorted from blood. The source is a man aged 18 to 30 in good health. The CDR3 runs from the conserved cysteine through the conserved F or W. D genes are given only for firm matches. Clone sizes are given selectively: once, few, many, or a class where the clone is expanded.

v_gene	j_gene	d_gene	abundance	CDR3aa	CDR3nt
TRBV21-1	TRBJ1-3	-	-	CASSTGNTIYF	TGTGCCAGCAGTACTGGAAACACCATATATTTT
TRBV6-6	TRBJ2-1	TRBD2	-	CASSWGTSGSYNEQFF	TGTGCCAGCAGTTGGGGGACTAGCGGGAGCTACAATGAGCAGTTCTTC
TRBV5-1	TRBJ2-1	-	-	CVSSSYNEQFF	TGCGTCAGCAGCTCATACAATGAGCAGTTCTTC
TRBV28	TRBJ2-1	-	-	CASSSGYRSEQFF	TGTGCCAGCAGTTCAGGATATCGGAGTGAGCAGTTCTTC
TRBV6-4	TRBJ2-7	-	-	CASSDPLTMRGAYEQYF	TGTGCCAGCAGTGACCCACTCACGATGAGGGGGGCCTACGAGCAGTACTTC
TRBV2	TRBJ2-3	-	-	CASGISTDTQYF	TGTGCCAGCGGGATTAGCACAGATACGCAGTATTTT
TRBV7-6	TRBJ2-7	-	-	CASSLGAGDLSYEQYF	TGTGCCAGCAGCTTAGGGGCAGGTGACCTATCCTACGAGCAGTACTTC
TRBV28	TRBJ1-4	-	-	CASSQSWGEKLFF	TGTGCCAGCAGTCAGTCCTGGGGAGAAAAACTGTTTTTT
TRBV4-1	TRBJ1-1	TRBD1	-	CASSQAWDSQRVTEAFF	TGCGCCAGCAGCCAAGCATGGGACAGTCAGAGGGTCACTGAAGCTTTCTTT
TRBV5-6	TRBJ1-1	-	-	CASSLPVNTEAFF	TGTGCCAGCAGCTTGCCCGTGAACACTGAAGCTTTCTTT
TRBV5-4	TRBJ1-5	TRBD1	-	CASSPGTGGSQPQHF	TGTGCCAGCAGCCCGGGGACAGGGGGAAGTCAGCCCCAGCATTTT
TRBV7-9	TRBJ2-5	TRBD1	-	CASSPKRTGGETQYF	TGTGCCAGCAGCCCCAAGAGGACAGGGGGGGAGACCCAGTACTTC
TRBV5-1	TRBJ1-3	-	-	CASSSRGPSGNTIYF	TGCGCCAGCAGCTCCAGGGGTCCCTCTGGAAACACCATATATTTT
TRBV11-2	TRBJ2-1	-	-	CASRPEANEQFF	TGTGCCAGCAGACCGGAGGCGAATGAGCAGTTCTTC
TRBV6-1	TRBJ1-1	-	-	CASRPTGENTEAFF	TGTGCCAGCAGACCGACAGGAGAGAACACTGAAGCTTTCTTT
TRBV25-1	TRBJ2-7	TRBD2	once	CASRSGGLTYEQYF	TGTGCCAGCAGAAGCGGGGGTCTAACCTACGAGCAGTACTTC
TRBV2	TRBJ2-5	-	-	CASSEENGVQETQYF	TGTGCCAGCAGTGAAGAAAACGGCGTCCAAGAGACCCAGTACTTC
TRBV7-6	TRBJ1-1	-	-	CASSADENTEAFF	TGTGCCAGCAGCGCGGACGAGAACACTGAAGCTTTCTTT
TRBV7-6	TRBJ2-1	-	-	CASSLGYSPAVEQFF	TGTGCCAGCAGCTTAGGCTACTCTCCTGCCGTTGAGCAGTTCTTC
TRBV11-2	TRBJ1-4	-	-	CASSFGGTNEKLFF	TGTGCCAGCAGCTTTGGTGGGACTAATGAAAAACTGTTTTTT
TRBV5-5	TRBJ1-2	-	few	CASSLDRVNYGYTF	TGTGCCAGCAGCTTGGACAGGGTAAACTATGGCTACACCTTC
TRBV6-1	TRBJ2-5	TRBD1	-	CASDDRGVRETQYF	TGTGCCAGCGACGACAGGGGTGTGAGAGAGACCCAGTACTTC
TRBV2	TRBJ2-7	TRBD1	-	CASSGQGAYEQYF	TGTGCCAGCAGTGGCCAGGGGGCCTACGAGCAGTACTTC
TRBV6-5	TRBJ1-1	-	-	CASLGRDTEAFF	TGTGCCAGCCTGGGAAGAGACACTGAAGCTTTCTTT
TRBV28	TRBJ2-1	TRBD2	once	CASTARGGEQFF	TGTGCCAGCACAGCACGGGGGGGAGAGCAGTTCTTC
TRBV5-1	TRBJ2-5	TRBD2	-	CASSLAPSGSQETQYF	TGCGCCAGCAGCTTGGCCCCTAGCGGGAGCCAAGAGACCCAGTACTTC
TRBV28	TRBJ2-2	TRBD1	once	CASEGDRWNTGELFF	TGTGCCAGCGAGGGGGACAGGTGGAACACCGGGGAGCTGTTTTTT